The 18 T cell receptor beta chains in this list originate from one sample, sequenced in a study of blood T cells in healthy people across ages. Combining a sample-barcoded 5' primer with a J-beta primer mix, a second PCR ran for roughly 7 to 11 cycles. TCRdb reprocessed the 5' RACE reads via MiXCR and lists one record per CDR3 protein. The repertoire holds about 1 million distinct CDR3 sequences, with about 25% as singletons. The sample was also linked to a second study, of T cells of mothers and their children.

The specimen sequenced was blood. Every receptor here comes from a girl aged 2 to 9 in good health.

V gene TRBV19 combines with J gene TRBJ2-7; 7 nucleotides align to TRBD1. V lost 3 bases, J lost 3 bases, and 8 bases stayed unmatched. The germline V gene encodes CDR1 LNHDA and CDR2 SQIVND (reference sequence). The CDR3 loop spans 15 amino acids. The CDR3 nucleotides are TGTGCCAGTAGTATTCTTCCGGGACAGAACTACGAGCAGTACTTC. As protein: CASSILPGQNYEQYF.

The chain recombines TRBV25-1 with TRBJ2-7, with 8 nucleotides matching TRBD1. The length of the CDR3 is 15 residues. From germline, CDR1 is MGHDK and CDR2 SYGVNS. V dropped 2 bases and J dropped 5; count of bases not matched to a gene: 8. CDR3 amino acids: CASSETPGGGDEQYF. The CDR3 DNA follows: TGTGCCAGCAGTGAAACCCCAGGGGGCGGCGACGAGCAGTACTTC.

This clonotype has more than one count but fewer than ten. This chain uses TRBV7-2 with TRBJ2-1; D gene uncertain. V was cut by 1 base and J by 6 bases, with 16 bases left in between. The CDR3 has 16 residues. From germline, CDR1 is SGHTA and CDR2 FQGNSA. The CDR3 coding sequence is TGTGCCAGCAGCTTAGATCTCCTCGGTGGCAGCAATGAGCAGTTCTTC. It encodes CASSLDLLGGSNEQFF.

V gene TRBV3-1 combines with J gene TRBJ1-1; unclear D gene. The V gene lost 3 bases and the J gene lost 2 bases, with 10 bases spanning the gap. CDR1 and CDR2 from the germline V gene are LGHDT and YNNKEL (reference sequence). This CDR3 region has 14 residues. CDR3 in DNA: TGTGCCAGCAGCCATCCGACGGCAAACACTGAAGCTTTCTTT. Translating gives CASSHPTANTEAFF. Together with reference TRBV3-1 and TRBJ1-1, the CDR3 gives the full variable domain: DTAVSQTPKYLVTQMGNDKSIKCEQNLGHDTMYWYKQDSKKFLKIMFSYNNKELIINETVPNRFSPKSPDKAHLNLHINSLELGDSAVYFCASSHPTANTEAFFGQGTRLTVV.

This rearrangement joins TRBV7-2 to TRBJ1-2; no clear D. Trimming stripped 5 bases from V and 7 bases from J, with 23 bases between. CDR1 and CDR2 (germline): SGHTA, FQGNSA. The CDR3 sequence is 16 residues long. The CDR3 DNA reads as TGTGCCAGCAGCCCAGAACCACACGGACGAGGAGTTGGCTACACCTTC. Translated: CASSPEPHGRGVGYTF.

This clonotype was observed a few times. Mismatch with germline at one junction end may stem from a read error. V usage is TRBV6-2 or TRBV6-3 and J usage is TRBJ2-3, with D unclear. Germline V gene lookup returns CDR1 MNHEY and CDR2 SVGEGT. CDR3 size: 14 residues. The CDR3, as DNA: TGTGCCAGCAGTCCTTTAGGCGCGGCAGATACGCGGTATTTT. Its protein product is CASSPLGAADTRYF.

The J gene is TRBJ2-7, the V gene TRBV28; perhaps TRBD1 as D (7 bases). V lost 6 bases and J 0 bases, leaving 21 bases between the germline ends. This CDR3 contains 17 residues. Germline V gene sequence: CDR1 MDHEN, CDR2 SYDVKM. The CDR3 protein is CASSYALGGQSSYEQYF. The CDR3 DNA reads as TGTGCCAGCAGCTATGCTCTGGGGGGACAGAGCTCCTACGAGCAGTACTTC.

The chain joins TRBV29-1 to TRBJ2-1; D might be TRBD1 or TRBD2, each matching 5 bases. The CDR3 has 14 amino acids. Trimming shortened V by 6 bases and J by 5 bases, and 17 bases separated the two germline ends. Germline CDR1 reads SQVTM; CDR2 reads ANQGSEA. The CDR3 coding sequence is TGCAGCGTCCCCCGGGACCACCGCGACAATGAGCAGTTCTTC. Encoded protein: CSVPRDHRDNEQFF.

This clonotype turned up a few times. CDR3: CSVVIGREDEQYF. CDR3 bases: TGCAGCGTTGTGATAGGGAGAGAGGACGAGCAGTACTTC. V usage is TRBV29-1 and J usage is TRBJ2-1; D perhaps matches TRBD2 (5 bases). The DNA end is more similar to TRBJ2-7, so the J call may be wrong. Germline CDR1 reads SQVTM; CDR2 reads ANQGSEA. The CDR3 contains 13 residues.

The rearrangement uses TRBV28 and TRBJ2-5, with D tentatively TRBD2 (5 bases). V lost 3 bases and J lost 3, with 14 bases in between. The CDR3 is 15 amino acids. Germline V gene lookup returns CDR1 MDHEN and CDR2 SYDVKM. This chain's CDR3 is CASSFVLAAEETQYF. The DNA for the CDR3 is TGTGCCAGCAGTTTTGTCCTAGCAGCTGAAGAGACCCAGTACTTC.

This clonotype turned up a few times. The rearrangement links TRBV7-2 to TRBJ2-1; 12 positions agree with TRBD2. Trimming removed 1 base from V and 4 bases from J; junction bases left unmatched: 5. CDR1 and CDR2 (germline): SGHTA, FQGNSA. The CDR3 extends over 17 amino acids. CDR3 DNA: TGTGCCAGCAGCTTAGGGCGAGGACTAGCGGGATACAATGAGCAGTTCTTC. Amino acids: CASSLGRGLAGYNEQFF.

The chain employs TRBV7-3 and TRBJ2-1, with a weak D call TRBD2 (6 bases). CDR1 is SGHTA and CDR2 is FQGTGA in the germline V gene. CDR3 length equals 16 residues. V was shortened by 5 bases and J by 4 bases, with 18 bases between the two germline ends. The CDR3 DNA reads TGTGCCAGCAGCGAACCTTTCACGGGAGTGTACAATGAGCAGTTCTTC. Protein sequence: CASSEPFTGVYNEQFF.

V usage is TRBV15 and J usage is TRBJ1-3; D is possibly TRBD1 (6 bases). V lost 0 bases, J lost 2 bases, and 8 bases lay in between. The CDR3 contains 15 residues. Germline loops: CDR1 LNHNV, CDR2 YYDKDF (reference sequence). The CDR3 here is CATSRDRGPGNTIYF. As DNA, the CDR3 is TGTGCCACCAGCAGAGACAGGGGCCCTGGAAACACCATATATTTT.

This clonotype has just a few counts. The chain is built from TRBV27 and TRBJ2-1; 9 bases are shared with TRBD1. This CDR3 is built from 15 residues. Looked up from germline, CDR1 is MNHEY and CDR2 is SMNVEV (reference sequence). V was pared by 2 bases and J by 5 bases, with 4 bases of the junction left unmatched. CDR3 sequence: CASSLGQGPNNEQFF. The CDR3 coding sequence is TGTGCCAGCAGTTTAGGACAGGGGCCCAACAATGAGCAGTTCTTC.

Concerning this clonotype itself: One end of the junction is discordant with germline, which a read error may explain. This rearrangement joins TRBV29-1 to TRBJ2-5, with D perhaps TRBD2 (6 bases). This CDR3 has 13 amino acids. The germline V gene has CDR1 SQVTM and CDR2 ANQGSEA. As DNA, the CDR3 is TGCAGCGTGGGGACTTCTCCCACAGAGGCCCAGTACTTC. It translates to CSVGTSPTEAQYF.

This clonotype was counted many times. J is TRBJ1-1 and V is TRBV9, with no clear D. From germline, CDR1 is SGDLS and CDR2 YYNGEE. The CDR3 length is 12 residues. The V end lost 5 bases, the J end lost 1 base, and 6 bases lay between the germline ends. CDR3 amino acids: CASSYGNTEAFF. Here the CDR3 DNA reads TGTGCCAGCAGTTACGGGAACACTGAAGCTTTCTTT.

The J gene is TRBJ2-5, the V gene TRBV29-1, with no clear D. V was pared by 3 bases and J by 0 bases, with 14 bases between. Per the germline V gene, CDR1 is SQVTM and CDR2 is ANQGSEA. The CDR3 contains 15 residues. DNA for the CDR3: TGCAGCGTTGATCCGGCGGTCAGGTACCAAGAGACCCAGTACTTC. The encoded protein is CSVDPAVRYQETQYF.

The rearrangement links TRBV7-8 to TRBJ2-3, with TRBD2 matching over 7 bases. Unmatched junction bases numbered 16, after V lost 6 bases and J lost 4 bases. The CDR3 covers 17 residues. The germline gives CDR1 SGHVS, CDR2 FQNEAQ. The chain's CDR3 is CASSSELTSVGADTQYF. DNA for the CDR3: TGTGCCAGCAGTTCCGAACTAACTAGCGTTGGGGCAGATACGCAGTATTTT.